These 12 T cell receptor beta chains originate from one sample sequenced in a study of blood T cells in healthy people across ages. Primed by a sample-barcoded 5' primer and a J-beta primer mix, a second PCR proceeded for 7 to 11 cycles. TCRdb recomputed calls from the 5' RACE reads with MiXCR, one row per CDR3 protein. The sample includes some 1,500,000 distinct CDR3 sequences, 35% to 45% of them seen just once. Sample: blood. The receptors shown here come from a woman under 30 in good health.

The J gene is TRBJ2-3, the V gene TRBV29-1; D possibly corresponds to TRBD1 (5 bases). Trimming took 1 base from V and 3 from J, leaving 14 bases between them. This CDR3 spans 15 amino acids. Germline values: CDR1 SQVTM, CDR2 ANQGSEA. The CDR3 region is CSVEAVQGLTDTQYF. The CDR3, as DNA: TGCAGCGTTGAAGCGGTGCAGGGATTGACAGATACGCAGTATTTT.

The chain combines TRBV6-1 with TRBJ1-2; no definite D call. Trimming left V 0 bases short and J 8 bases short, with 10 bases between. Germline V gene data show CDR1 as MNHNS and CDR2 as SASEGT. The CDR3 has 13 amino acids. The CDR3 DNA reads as TGTGCCAGCAGTGAAGCGGTGCAACGAGGCTACACCTTC. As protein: CASSEAVQRGYTF.

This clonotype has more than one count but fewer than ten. CDR3 sequence reads: CASSSGTGSFFNYGYTF. The CDR3 nucleotides read TGCGCCAGCAGCTCGGGGACAGGAAGCTTTTTTAACTATGGCTACACCTTC. This chain links TRBV5-1 with TRBJ1-2, with 8 bases fitting TRBD1. V lost 3 bases to trimming and J lost 1 base; unmatched junction nucleotides: 11. Germline V CDR1 and CDR2: SGHRS, YFSETQ. This CDR3 contains 17 residues. Full variable domain (outside the CDR3, taken from reference TRBV5-1 and TRBJ1-2): KAGVTQTPRYLIKTRGQQVTLSCSPISGHRSVSWYQQTPGQGLQFLFEYFSETQRNKGNFPGRFSGRQFSNSRSEMNVSTLELGDSALYLCASSSGTGSFFNYGYTFGSGTRLTVV.

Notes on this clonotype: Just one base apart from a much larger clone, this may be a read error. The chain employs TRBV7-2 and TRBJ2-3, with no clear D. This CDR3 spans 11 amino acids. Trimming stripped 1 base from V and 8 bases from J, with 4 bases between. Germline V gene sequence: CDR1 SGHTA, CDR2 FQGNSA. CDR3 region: CASSLVATQYF. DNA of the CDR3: TGTGCCAGCAGCTTAGTGGCTACGCAGTATTTT.

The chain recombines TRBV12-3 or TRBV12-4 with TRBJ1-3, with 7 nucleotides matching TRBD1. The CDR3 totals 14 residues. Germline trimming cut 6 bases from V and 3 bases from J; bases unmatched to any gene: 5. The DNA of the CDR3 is TGTGCCAGCAGGAGACAGGGAAGTGGAAACACCATATATTTT. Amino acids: CASRRQGSGNTIYF.

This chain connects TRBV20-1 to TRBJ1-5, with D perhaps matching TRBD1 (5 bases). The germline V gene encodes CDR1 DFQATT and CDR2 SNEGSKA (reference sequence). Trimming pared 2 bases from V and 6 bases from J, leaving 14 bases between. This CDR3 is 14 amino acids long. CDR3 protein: CSARNDGGAQPQHF. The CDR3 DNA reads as TGCAGTGCTAGAAATGACGGAGGGGCTCAGCCCCAGCATTTT.

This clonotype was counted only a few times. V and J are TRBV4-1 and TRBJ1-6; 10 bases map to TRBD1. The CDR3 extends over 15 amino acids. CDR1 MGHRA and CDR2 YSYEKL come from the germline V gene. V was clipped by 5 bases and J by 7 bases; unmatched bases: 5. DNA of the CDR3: TGCGCCAGCAGCGGGAGGGACAGGGGAAATTCACCCCTCCACTTT. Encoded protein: CASSGRDRGNSPLHF.

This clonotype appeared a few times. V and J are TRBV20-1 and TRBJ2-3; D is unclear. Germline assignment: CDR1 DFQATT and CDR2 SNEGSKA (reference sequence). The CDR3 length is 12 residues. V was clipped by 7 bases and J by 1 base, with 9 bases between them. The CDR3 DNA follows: TGCAGTGGGAAGGGTGGCACAGATACGCAGTATTTT. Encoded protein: CSGKGGTDTQYF.

CDR3: CASSLLQDTQYF. CDR3 in DNA: TGTGCCAGCAGCTTATTACAAGATACGCAGTATTTT. The V gene is TRBV11-2, the J gene TRBJ2-3; D call uncertain. Germline V gene lookup returns CDR1 SGHAT and CDR2 FQNNGV. The germline V and J ends were trimmed by 2 bases and 5 bases, with 5 bases remaining between them. The CDR3 totals 12 residues.

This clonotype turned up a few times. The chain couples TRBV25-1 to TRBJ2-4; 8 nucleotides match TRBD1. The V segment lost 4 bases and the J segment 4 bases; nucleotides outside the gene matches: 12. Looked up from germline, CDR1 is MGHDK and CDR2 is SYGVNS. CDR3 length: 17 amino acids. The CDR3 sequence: CASSVAGTGDLKNIQYF. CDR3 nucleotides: TGTGCCAGCAGTGTAGCCGGGACAGGAGATCTTAAAAACATTCAGTACTTC. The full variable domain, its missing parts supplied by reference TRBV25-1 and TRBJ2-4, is EADIYQTPRYLVIGTGKKITLECSQTMGHDKMYWYQQDPGMELHLIHYSYGVNSTEKGDLSSESTVSRIRTEHFPLTLESARPSHTSQYLCASSVAGTGDLKNIQYFGAGTRLSVL.

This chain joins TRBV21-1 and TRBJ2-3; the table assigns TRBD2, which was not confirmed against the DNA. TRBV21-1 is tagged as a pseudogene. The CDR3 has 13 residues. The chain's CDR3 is CASSPVAVDTQYF. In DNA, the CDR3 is TGTGCCAGCAGCCCTGTAGCGGTGGATACGCAGTATTTT.

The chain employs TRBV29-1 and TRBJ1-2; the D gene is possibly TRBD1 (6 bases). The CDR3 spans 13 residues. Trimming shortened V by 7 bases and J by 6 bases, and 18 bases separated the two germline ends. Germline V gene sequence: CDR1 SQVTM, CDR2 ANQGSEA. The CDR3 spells CSARITGFDGYTF. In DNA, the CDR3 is TGCAGCGCAAGAATTACAGGGTTCGATGGCTACACCTTC. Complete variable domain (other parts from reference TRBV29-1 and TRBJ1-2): SAVISQKPSRDICQRGTSLTIQCQVDSQVTMMFWYRQQPGQSLTLIATANQGSEATYESGFVIDKFPISRPNLTFSTLTVSNMSPEDSSIYLCSARITGFDGYTFGSGTRLTVV.